This record concerns one TCR beta chain sequence. Its target antigen remains unknown. Base qualities are missing; no much larger clone stands one base away. TCRbeta CDR3 regions were amplified from genomic DNA using the immunoSEQ Assay, a bias-controlled multiplex PCR. Per the source publication's procedure: Within the assay, amplification of reference gene primers was used to estimate how many nucleated cells each sample contained. To quantify the absolute abundance of each unique TCRbeta CDR3 rearrangement, sequence reads were collapsed and filtered. For each sample, productive Simpson clonality was calculated as the square root of Simpson's diversity index over productive rearrangements. TCRdb re-hosts the immuneACCESS table, in-frame sequences only. Its copies lack some clones; in the studies checked, an unresolved V gene accounts for under half of them, and the cause for the rest is not known. V, J and clone size are those of that table, while D and trimming were read from the DNA. The sample table holds hundreds of thousands of clones, of which 65% to 90% were seen once. The ten largest make up roughly 16% of the sample.

The data belong to a study of blood T cell repertoires in COVID-19 (dated by TCRdb to about 2020). A note on the overall study: Samples covering the acute and convalescent phases of COVID-19 were provided by collaborators in the United States, Italy and Spain. The prospective study material was composed of cDNA or gDNA derived from T cells, B-cell-depleted T cells, or PBMCs. The dataset comprised deeply sampled blood TCRbeta repertoires from subjects exposed to, actively infected with, or recovered from COVID-19. A freely available public database, intended as a resource for researchers studying the immune response to SARS-CoV-2, is where the repertoires were released. The samples were drawn from two sources: the first 160 participants of the ongoing ImmuneRACE study, and 1,000 to 1,500 subjects contributed by 6 global collaborators. Sample metadata almost always included a de-identified subject ID, COVID-19 status, age in years and sex. Where available, HLA class I and class II types were obtained from metadata supplied by the sample provider rather than from assay-based typing.

What the research found in general, with its limitations: The amount of clinical and demographic metadata varied by source and participant and was provided uncurated.

In the prospective study, participants were roughly 18 to 89 years old, resided in 24 geographic areas of the United States, and were enrolled through a virtual design. In the prospective study, participants were assigned to cohorts based on the clinical history participants reported in a screening survey and a study questionnaire. Recovered participants in ImmuneRACE Cohort 3 were defined by two consecutive negative NP/OP PCR tests, clearance by a healthcare professional, or resolution of symptoms. Mobile phlebotomists in the prospective study collected whole blood, serum and a nasopharyngeal or oropharyngeal swab from every participant. Additional blood draws and questionnaires over an approximately 2-month period could optionally be provided by prospective study participants. Before DNA extraction, blood samples from the prospective study were shipped at room temperature or frozen. Spanning cysteine to phenylalanine, the CDR3 consists of 16 amino acids. Of the read, only the CDR3 DNA is kept; its 48 bases are in frame from base 1. Per the germline V gene (reference sequence), LNHDA is the CDR1 and SQIVND is the CDR2. Compared with germline, V lacks 4 bases and J lacks 1 base; bases without a gene match: 9.

The chain was built from TRBV19 and TRBJ1-2; 7 bases in the junction line up with TRBD1. This sequence was found in a man aged 18 to 30 who had recovered from COVID-19. The sample consisted of PBMCs or T cells enriched from blood (not recorded which). The DNA sequence follows: TGTGCCAGTAGTAGAAGTGGGGACAGTAGTAACTATGGCTACACCTTC. Its coded protein is CASSRSGDSSNYGYTF.